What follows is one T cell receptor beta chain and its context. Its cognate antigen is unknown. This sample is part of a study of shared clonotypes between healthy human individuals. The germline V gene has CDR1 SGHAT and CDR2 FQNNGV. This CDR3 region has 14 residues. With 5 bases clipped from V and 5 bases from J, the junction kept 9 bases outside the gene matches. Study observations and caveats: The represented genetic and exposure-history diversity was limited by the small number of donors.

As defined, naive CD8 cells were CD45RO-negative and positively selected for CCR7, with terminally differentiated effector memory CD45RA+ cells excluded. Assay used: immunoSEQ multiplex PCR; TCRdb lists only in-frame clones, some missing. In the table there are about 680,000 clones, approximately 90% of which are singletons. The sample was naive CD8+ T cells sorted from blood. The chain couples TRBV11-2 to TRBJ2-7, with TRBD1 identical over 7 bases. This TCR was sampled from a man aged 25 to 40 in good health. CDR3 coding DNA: TGTGCCAGCAGCCACGACAGGGCCGATGACGAGCAGTACTTC. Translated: CASSHDRADDEQYF. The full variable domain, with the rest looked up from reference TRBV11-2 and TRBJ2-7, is EAGVAQSPRYKIIEKRQSVAFWCNPISGHATLYWYQQILGQGPKLLIQFQNNGVVDDSQLPKDRFSAERLKGVDSTLKIQPAKLEDSAVYLCASSHDRADDEQYFGPGTRLTVT.